The present T cell receptor (beta chain) was sequenced within a study of blood T cell repertoires in COVID-19. Looking at the study overall: Acute and convalescent COVID-19 specimens originated in the United States, Italy and Spain. In each case, the material was cDNA or gDNA derived from T cells, B-cell-depleted T cells, or PBMCs.

In the authors' workflow: Scientists estimated how many nucleated cells there were by amplifying reference gene primers. Repertoires were generated with immunoSEQ multiplex PCR, while TCRdb's copy carries only in-frame clones and drops some. V and J calls and clone size follow that table, whereas D and trimming were derived from the DNA. This sample has 220,000 or so clones, with around 84% found just once. V lost 5 bases and J lost 13, with 17 bases in between. Germline CDR1 and CDR2: MDHEN and SYDVKM. This CDR3 comprises 12 residues. Cohort allocation depended upon clinical history that participants reported.

This receptor was obtained from a woman in her thirties or forties who had recovered from COVID-19. This sequence joins TRBV28 and TRBJ1-2; the D gene is possibly TRBD1 (5 bases). The specimen sequenced was PBMCs or T cells enriched from blood (not recorded which). In nucleotides, the CDR3 is TGTGCCAGCAGTGCCCAATACAGGATGGGCACCTTC. It is translated as CASSAQYRMGTF.